The 15 T cell receptor beta chains reported below all come from one sample, sequenced in a study of regulatory T cells in long-lasting Graves disease. The TCR beta library used iRepertoire HTBI primers with Arm-PCR amplification of CDR3. In TCRdb, the multiplex PCR reads were re-called with MiXCR into one record per CDR3 protein. This sample has about 420,000 distinct CDR3 sequences; about 16% occur once, and the top ten carry less than 30%. The time point here: newly diagnosed GD, antithyroid drugs for less than 3 months. Scientists built the TCR library using RNA that was extracted from PBMCs. The same sample was also studied in work on T cells in Graves' hyperthyroidism and ophthalmopathy.

Material: peripheral blood mononuclear cells (PBMCs), obtained at new diagnosis, from a patient treated with antithyroid drugs. The receptors here all came from a young woman with Graves disease.

In this sample, this clonotype turned up many times. This sequence joins TRBV28 and TRBJ1-5; 7 nucleotides line up with TRBD1. With V trimmed by 2 bases and J by 0 bases, 7 bases remained unmatched. From germline, CDR1 is MDHEN and CDR2 SYDVKM. This CDR3 spans 17 amino acids. CDR3 nucleotide sequence: TGTGCCAGCAGTTTACCGGGGACAGCATATAGCAATCAGCCCCAGCATTTT. It codes for CASSLPGTAYSNQPQHF.

This clonotype was counted at least ten times. The rearrangement joins TRBV28 to TRBJ2-3; D gene ambiguous. Trimming stripped 5 bases from V and 4 bases from J, with 19 bases between. The CDR3 totals 16 residues. Germline-derived CDR1 and CDR2 are MDHEN and SYDVKM. CDR3: CASSPPKEMAPDTQYF. The CDR3 DNA sequence: TGTGCCAGCAGTCCGCCGAAGGAGATGGCACCAGATACGCAGTATTTT.

The chain carries TRBV9 and TRBJ2-3, with TRBD2 identical over 14 bases. Trimming at V came to 2 bases and at J to 5 bases, leaving 4 bases not matched to a gene. Germline values: CDR1 SGDLS, CDR2 YYNGEE. The CDR3 spans 16 residues. CDR3 sequence reads: CASSVAGLAGEDTQYF. The CDR3 region has the DNA TGTGCCAGCAGCGTTGCGGGACTAGCGGGAGAAGATACGCAGTATTTT. The complete variable domain, with remaining parts taken from reference TRBV9 and TRBJ2-3, reads DSGVTQTPKHLITATGQRVTLRCSPRSGDLSVYWYQQSLDQGLQFLIQYYNGEERAKGNILERFSAQQFPDLHSELNLSSLELGDSALYFCASSVAGLAGEDTQYFGPGTRLTVL.

This clonotype has ten or more counts. V usage is TRBV13 and J usage is TRBJ2-7; TRBD2 aligns across 11 bases. CDR1 and CDR2 from the germline V gene are PRHDT and FYEKMQ (reference sequence). The V and J ends lost 5 bases and 1 base, in that order; junction bases with no gene match: 4. The CDR3 loop spans 15 amino acids. Here the CDR3 DNA reads TGTGCCAGCAGCGTCGGGACTAGCGGTTCCTACGAGCAGTACTTC. Amino acids: CASSVGTSGSYEQYF.

This clonotype was counted at least ten times. The rearrangement uses TRBV28 and TRBJ2-2; 10 positions agree with TRBD2. The CDR3 covers 18 residues. V gave up 7 bases and J gave up 4 bases; unmatched junction bases: 15. CDR1 is MDHEN and CDR2 is SYDVKM in the germline V gene. CDR3 residues: CASTPTSGKPGGTGELFF. The CDR3 nucleotides read TGTGCCAGCACTCCAACTAGCGGGAAACCTGGCGGCACCGGGGAGCTGTTTTTT.

As for this clonotype: With only one base between it and a far larger clone, this is likely a read error. This chain joins TRBV12-3 or TRBV12-4 and TRBJ2-1, with 7 bases that match TRBD2. Trimming at V came to 5 bases and at J to 5 bases, leaving 21 bases not matched to a gene. The CDR3 is made up of 19 amino acids. The CDR3 DNA is TGTGCCAGCAGTGAAGCCCCGGGGTTCCAGCGGGGAACCCACAATGAGCAGTTCTTC. Protein product: CASSEAPGFQRGTHNEQFF.

This clonotype was detected only a few times. This chain uses TRBV12-5 with TRBJ2-2, with 9 bases identical to TRBD1. The germline gives CDR1 LGHNT, CDR2 FRNRAP. With 6 bases clipped from V and 3 bases from J, the junction kept 5 bases outside the gene matches. CDR3 length equals 15 residues. The CDR3 spells CASGPGQGYTGELFF. The CDR3 nucleotides are TGTGCTAGTGGCCCGGGACAGGGTTACACCGGGGAGCTGTTTTTT.

This clonotype was counted many times. The chain recombines TRBV7-8 with TRBJ2-1; 8 bases line up with TRBD2. V shed 5 bases, J shed 8 bases, and the junction held 14 bases outside the gene matches. Germline V lookup: CDR1 SGHVS, CDR2 FQNEAQ. CDR3 length: 16 amino acids. The DNA of the CDR3 is TGTGCCAGCAGCGGATGGACTAGCCAAGCGTTGGATGAGCAGTTCTTC. Translation gives CASSGWTSQALDEQFF.

The genes are TRBV11-1 and TRBJ2-1; no reliable D call. This CDR3 contains 13 residues. V was shortened by 4 bases and J by 16 bases, with 20 bases between the two germline ends. Germline V CDR1 and CDR2: SGHAT, FQDESV (reference sequence). The CDR3 reads CASSWDSETPLFF. CDR3 coding DNA: TGTGCCAGCAGCTGGGATTCAGAGACCCCTCTATTCTTC.

This clonotype was found many times. The chain uses TRBV28 and TRBJ2-5, with 7 bases aligning to TRBD2. With 4 bases clipped from V and 4 bases from J, the junction kept 12 bases outside the gene matches. The CDR3 totals 16 residues. Germline loops: CDR1 MDHEN, CDR2 SYDVKM. The CDR3 coding sequence is TGTGCCAGCAGTTCCGATAAGGTAGCGGGTATAGAGACCCAGTACTTC. Protein: CASSSDKVAGIETQYF. Variable domain in full (rest from reference TRBV28 and TRBJ2-5): DVKVTQSSRYLVKRTGEKVFLECVQDMDHENMFWYRQDPGLGLRLIYFSYDVKMKEKGDIPEGYSVSREKKERFSLILESASTNQTSMYLCASSSDKVAGIETQYFGPGTRLLVL.

This clonotype was detected a few times. The chain couples TRBV4-2 to TRBJ2-3; possible D gene TRBD2, 5 bases. Germline CDR1 and CDR2: LGHNA and YNFKEQ. V was clipped by 0 bases and J by 0 bases, with 13 bases between them. This CDR3 is built from 17 residues. The CDR3 spells CASSQDWASRSTDTQYF. The CDR3 DNA reads TGTGCCAGCAGCCAAGATTGGGCTAGCCGGAGCACAGATACGCAGTATTTT.

The chain joins TRBV18 to TRBJ2-1; 9 bases align to TRBD2. J was trimmed by 8 bases and V by 3 bases; bases with no gene match: 2. This CDR3 is 13 amino acids long. Germline V gene lookup returns CDR1 KGHSH and CDR2 LQKENI. CDR3 sequence reads: CASSPSGSYEQFF. As DNA, the CDR3 is TGTGCCAGCTCACCTAGCGGGAGCTATGAGCAGTTCTTC.

The table lists this clonotype with many counts. The chain uses TRBV12-3 or TRBV12-4 and TRBJ2-1; 13 bases match TRBD2. The CDR3 spans 16 residues. V shed 2 bases, J shed 9 bases, and the junction held 7 bases outside the gene matches. The CDR3 DNA follows: TGTGCCAGCAGTTTACTGGGGACTAGCGGGACAAGTGAGCAGTTCTTC. Its protein is CASSLLGTSGTSEQFF.

The chain joins TRBV30 to TRBJ2-5; 12 nucleotides agree with TRBD2. Germline CDR1 GTSNPN, CDR2 SVGIG (reference sequence). Trimming at V came to 0 bases and at J to 4 bases, leaving 0 bases not matched to a gene. The CDR3 is 14 amino acids. This chain's CDR3 is CAWSVLAGGETQYF. The CDR3 DNA is TGTGCCTGGAGTGTACTAGCGGGAGGAGAGACCCAGTACTTC.

This clonotype was recorded a few times. The chain employs TRBV18 and TRBJ2-5; D remains unclear. CDR1 is KGHSH and CDR2 is LQKENI in the germline V gene. CDR3 length equals 15 residues. Trimming cost V 3 bases and J 0 bases, with 11 bases left between them. The CDR3 sequence: CASSPAVRNQETQYF. CDR3 DNA sequence: TGTGCCAGCTCACCCGCTGTCAGGAACCAAGAGACCCAGTACTTC.